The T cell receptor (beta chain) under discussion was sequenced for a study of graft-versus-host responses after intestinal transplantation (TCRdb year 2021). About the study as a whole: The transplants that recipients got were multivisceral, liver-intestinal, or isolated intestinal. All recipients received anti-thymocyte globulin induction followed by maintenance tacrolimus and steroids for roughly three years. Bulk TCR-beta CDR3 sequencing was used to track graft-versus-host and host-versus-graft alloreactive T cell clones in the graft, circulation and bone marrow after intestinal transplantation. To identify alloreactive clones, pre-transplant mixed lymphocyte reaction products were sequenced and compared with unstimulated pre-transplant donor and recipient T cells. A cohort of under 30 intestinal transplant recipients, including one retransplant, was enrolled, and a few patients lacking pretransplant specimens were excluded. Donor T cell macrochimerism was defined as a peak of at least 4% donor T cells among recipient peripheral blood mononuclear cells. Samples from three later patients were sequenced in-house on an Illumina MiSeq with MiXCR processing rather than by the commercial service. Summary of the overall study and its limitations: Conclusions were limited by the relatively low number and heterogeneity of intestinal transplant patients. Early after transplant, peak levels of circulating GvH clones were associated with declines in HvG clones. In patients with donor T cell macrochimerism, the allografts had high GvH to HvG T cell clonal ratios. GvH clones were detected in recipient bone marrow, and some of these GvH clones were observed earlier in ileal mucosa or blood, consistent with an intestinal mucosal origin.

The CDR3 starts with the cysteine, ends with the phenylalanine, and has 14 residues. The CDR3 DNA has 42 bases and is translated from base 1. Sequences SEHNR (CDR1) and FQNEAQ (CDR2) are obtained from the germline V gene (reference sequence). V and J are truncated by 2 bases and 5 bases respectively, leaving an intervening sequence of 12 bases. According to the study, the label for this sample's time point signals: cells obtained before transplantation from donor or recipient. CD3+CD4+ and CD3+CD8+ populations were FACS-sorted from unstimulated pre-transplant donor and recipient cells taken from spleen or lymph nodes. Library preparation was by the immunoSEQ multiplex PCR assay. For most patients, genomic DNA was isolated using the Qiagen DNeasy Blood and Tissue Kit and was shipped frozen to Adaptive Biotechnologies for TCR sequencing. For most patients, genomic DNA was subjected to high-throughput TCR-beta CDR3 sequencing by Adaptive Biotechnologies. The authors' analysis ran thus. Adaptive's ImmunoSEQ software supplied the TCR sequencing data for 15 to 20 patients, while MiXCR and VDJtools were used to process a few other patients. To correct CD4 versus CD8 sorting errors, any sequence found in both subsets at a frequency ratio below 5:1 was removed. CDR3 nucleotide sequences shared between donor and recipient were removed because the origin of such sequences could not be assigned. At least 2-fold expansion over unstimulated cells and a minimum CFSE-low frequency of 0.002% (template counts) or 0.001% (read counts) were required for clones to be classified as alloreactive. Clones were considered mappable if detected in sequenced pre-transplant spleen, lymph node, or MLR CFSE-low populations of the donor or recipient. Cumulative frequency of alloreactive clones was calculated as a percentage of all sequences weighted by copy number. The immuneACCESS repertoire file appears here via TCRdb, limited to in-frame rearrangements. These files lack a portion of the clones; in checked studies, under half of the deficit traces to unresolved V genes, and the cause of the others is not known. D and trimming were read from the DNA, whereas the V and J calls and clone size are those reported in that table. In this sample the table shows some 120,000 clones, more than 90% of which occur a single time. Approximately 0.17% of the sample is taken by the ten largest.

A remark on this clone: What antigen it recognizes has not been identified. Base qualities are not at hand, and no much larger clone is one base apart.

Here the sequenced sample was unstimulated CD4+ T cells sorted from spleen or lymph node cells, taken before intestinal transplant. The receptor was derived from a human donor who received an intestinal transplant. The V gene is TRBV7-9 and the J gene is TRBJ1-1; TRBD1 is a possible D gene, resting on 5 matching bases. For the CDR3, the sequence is CASSLSWGKTEAFF. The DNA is TGTGCCAGCAGCTTATCGTGGGGGAAAACTGAAGCTTTCTTT.